This TCR beta chain was sequenced during a study of neoadjuvant anti-PD-1 for oral cavity cancer. Time point reported: after neoadjuvant nivolumab, at surgical resection. V was pared by 7 bases and J by 8 bases, with 12 bases between. CDR3 length: 12 amino acids. The V gene's germline CDR1 is MDHEN and CDR2 SYDVKM. Sequencing was performed with immunoSEQ multiplex PCR; in TCRdb, only in-frame clones are kept and a portion is missing. Of more than 10,000 clones in the sample, 60% to 80% were seen once. The sequencing used PBMCs, collected after nivolumab (anti-PD-1) treatment. This chain connects TRBV28 to TRBJ2-1; D is possibly TRBD2 (6 bases). The TCR comes from a person aged 35-79 years with oral cavity squamous cell carcinoma. The CDR3 reads CASMSRGDEQFF. The CDR3 DNA reads TGTGCCAGCATGTCGCGGGGAGATGAGCAGTTCTTC.